This entry features one T cell receptor (beta chain) sequence. Its specificity is unknown. CDR3 length: 16 amino acids. V dropped 4 bases and J dropped 4; count of bases not matched to a gene: 7. Germline V gene lookup returns CDR1 SGHVS and CDR2 FQNEAQ. The data stem from a study of T cell repertoires in cytomegalovirus infection. Overall study context: Newly reported HLA-C-restricted and thoroughly characterized HLA-B-restricted CMV epitopes were employed. Overall study results and limits: Cumulative public TCR beta family frequency identified CMV carriers with the relevant HLA. Dominant in the ex vivo response were TCR beta clonotypes restricted by HLA-C and specific for CMV.

Each CDR3 protein gets one entry after TCRdb re-called the reads with MiXCR. The table has approximately 990,000 distinct CDR3 sequences, about 33% seen once. The source was cultured CD8+ T cells from PBMCs, collected from culture after CMV antigen stimulation. The genes are TRBV7-8 and TRBJ1-5; 10 positions match TRBD1. This sequence was found in a human donor in good health (CMV status not recorded). Some clones in this sample may be carry-over from other donors' samples. CDR3 DNA sequence: TGTGCCAGCAGCTCCCTGGACAGGGGGGGGAATCAGCCCCAGCATTTT. Amino acid sequence: CASSSLDRGGNQPQHF.